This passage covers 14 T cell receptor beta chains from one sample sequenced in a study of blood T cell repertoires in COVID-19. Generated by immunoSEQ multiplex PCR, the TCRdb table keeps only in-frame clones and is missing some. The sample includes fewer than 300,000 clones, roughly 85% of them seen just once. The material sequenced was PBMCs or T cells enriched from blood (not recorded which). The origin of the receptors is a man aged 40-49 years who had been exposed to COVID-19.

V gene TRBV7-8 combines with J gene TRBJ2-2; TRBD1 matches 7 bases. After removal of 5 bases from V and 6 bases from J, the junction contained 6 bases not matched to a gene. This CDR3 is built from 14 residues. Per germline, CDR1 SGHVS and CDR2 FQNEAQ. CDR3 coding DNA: TGTGCCAGCAGCCTCAAAAGGGGGCCCGGGGAGCTGTTTTTT. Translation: CASSLKRGPGELFF.

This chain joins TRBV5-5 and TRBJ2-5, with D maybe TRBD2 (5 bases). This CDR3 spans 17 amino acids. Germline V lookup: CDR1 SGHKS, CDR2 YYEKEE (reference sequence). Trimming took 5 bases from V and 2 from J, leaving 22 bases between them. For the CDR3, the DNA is TGTGCCAGCAGGTCCCCCCCGGGGTCCCGAATTCAAGAGACCCAGTACTTC. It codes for CASRSPPGSRIQETQYF. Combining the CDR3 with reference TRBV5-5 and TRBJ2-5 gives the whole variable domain DAGVTQSPTHLIKTRGQQVTLRCSPISGHKSVSWYQQVLGQGPQFIFQYYEKEERGRGNFPDRFSARQFPNYSSELNVNALLLGDSALYLCASRSPPGSRIQETQYFGPGTRLLVL.

CDR3 DNA sequence: TGTGCCAGTAGCCCTCGGGGAACTGACGGTTCCTACGAGCAGTACTTC. Its translation is CASSPRGTDGSYEQYF. The chain uses TRBV19 and TRBJ2-7; D might be TRBD2 (5 bases). The CDR3 loop spans 16 amino acids. V was trimmed by 6 bases and J by 1 base, leaving 19 bases between them. Germline V CDR1 and CDR2: LNHDA, SQIVND (reference sequence).

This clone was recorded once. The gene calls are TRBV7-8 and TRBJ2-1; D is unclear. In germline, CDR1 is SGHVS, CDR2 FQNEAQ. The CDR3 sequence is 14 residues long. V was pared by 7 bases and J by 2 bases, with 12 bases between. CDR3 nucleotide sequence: TGTGCCAGCAATACCGGCGGAGCCTACAATGAGCAGTTCTTC. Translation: CASNTGGAYNEQFF.

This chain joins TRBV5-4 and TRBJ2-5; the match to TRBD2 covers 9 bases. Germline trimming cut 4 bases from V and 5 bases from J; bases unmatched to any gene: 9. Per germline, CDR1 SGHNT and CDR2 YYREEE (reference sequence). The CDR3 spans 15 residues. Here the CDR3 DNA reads TGTGCCAGCAGCCAATCGGGACTAGCTAAGGAGACCCAGTACTTC. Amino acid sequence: CASSQSGLAKETQYF.

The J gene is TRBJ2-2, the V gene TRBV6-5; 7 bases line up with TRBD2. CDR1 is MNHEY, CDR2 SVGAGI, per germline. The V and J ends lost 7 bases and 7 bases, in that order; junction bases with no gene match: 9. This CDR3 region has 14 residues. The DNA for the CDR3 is TGTGCCAGCATTGGGAGGGGTCGGGACGGGGAGCTGTTTTTT. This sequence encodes CASIGRGRDGELFF.

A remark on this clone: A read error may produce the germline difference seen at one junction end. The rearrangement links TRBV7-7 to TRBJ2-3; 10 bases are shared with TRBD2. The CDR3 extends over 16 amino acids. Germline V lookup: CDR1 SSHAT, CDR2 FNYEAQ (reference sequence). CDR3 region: CASSSILAGGTDTQYF. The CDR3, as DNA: TGTGCTAGCAGCTCTATCCTAGCGGGGGGCACAGATACGCAGTATTTT. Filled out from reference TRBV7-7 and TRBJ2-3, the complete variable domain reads GAGVSQSPRYKVTKRGQDVTLRCDPISSHATLYWYQQALGQGPEFLTYFNYEAQPDKSGLPSDRFSAERPEGSISTLTIQRTEQRDSAMYRCASSSILAGGTDTQYFGPGTRLTVL.

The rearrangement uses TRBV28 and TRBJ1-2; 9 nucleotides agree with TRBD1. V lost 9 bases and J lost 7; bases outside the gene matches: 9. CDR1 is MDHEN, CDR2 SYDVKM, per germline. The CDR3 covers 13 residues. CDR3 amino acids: CASARDRVFGYTF. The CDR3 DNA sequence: TGTGCCAGTGCACGGGACAGGGTCTTTGGCTACACCTTC.

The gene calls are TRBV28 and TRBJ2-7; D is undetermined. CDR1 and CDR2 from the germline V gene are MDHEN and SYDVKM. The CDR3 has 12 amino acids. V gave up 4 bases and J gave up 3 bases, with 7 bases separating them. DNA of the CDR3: TGTGCCAGCAGTTATTCAGGCTACGAGCAGTACTTC. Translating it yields CASSYSGYEQYF.

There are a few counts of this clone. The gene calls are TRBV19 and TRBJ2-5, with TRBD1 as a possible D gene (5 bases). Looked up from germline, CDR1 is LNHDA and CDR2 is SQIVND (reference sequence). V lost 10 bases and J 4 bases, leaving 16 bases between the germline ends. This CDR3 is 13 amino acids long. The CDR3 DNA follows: TGTGCCACATCAACAGGTGAAAGAGAGACCCAGTACTTC. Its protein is CATSTGERETQYF.

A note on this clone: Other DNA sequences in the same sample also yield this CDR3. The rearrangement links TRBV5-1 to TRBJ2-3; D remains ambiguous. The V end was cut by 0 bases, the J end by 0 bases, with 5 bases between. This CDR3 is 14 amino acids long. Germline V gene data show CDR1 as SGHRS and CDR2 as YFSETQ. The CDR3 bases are TGCGCCAGCAGCTTGGGGAGTAGCACAGATACGCAGTATTTT. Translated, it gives CASSLGSSTDTQYF.

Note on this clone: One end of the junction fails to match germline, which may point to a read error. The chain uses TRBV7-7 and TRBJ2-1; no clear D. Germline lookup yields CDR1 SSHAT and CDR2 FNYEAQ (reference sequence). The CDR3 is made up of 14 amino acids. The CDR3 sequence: CASSPDGSYNEQFF. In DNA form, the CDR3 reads TGTGCTAGCAGCCCAGATGGTTCCTACAATGAGCAGTTCTTC.

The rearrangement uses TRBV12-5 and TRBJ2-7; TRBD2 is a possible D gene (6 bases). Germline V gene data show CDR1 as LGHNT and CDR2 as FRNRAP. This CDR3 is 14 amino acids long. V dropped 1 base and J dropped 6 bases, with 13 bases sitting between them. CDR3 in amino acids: CASGLGQGGAEQYF. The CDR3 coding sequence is TGTGCTAGTGGTTTGGGCCAGGGCGGGGCCGAGCAGTACTTC.

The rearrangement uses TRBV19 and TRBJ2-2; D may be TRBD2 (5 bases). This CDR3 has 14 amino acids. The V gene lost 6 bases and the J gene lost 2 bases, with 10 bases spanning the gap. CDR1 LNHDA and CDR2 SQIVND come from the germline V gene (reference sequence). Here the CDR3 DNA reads TGTGCCAGTAGATGGACTTACAACACCGGGGAGCTGTTTTTT. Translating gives CASRWTYNTGELFF.